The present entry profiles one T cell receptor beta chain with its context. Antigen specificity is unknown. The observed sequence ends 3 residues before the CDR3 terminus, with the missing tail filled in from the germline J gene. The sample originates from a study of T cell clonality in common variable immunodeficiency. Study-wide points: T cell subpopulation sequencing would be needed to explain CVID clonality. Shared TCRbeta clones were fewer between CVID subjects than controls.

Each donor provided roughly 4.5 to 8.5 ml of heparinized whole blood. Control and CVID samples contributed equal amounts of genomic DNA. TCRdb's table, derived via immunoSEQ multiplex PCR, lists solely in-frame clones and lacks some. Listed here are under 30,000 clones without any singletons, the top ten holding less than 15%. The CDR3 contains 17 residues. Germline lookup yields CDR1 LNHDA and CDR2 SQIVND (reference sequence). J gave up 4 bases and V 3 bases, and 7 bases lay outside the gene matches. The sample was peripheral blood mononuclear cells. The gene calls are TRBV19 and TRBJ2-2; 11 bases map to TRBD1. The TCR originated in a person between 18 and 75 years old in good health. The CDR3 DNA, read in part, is TGTGCCAGTAGTATGGACAGGGGGCGCGGGTTCACCGGGGAG. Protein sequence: CASSMDRGRGFTGE. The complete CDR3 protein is CASSMDRGRGFTGELFF.